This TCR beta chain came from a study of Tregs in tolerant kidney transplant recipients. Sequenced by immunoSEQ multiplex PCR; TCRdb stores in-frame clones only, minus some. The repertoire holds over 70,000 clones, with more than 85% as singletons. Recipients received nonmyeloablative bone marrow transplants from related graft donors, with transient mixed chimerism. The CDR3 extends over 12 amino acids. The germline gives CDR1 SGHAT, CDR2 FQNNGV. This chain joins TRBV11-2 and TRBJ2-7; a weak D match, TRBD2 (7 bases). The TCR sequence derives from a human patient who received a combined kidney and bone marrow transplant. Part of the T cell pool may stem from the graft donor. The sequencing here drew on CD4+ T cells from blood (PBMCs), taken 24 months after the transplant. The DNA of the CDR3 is TGTGTGACGAGGGGGGGAACCTACGAGCAGTACTTC. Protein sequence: CVTRGGTYEQYF. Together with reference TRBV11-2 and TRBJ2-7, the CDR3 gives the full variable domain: EAGVAQSPRYKIIEKRQSVAFWCNPISGHATLYWYQQILGQGPKLLIQFQNNGVVDDSQLPKDRFSAERLKGVDSTLKIQPAKLEDSAVYLCVTRGGTYEQYFGPGTRLTVT.